This is a list of T cell receptor beta chains from one sample in a study of blood T cells in healthy people across ages. Using its own MiXCR run on the 5' RACE reads, TCRdb lists one record per CDR3 protein. The data hold 1,100,000 or so distinct CDR3 sequences, with more than 35% observed a single time. Sequencing was done on a sample of blood. The receptors were gathered from a woman aged 60-75 years in good health. Each CDR3 is given with its conserved first and last residue. Clone size is given for some rows only: seen once, a few or many times, or a class if the clone is expanded.

j_gene: TRBJ2-7; v_gene: TRBV12-3/TRBV12-4; abundance: NA; CDR3aa: CASSPYRGRSEQYF
j_gene: NA; v_gene: TRBV13; abundance: NA; CDR3aa: CASSFIAGGLYEQYF
j_gene: TRBJ2-7; v_gene: TRBV7-9; abundance: NA; CDR3aa: CASTQGGGFSYEQYF
j_gene: TRBJ2-3; v_gene: TRBV29-1; abundance: NA; CDR3aa: CSHGTSVWGADTQYF
j_gene: TRBJ2-1; v_gene: TRBV6-6; abundance: NA; CDR3aa: CASSFLRERSYNEQFF
j_gene: NA; v_gene: TRBV7-9; abundance: NA; CDR3aa: CASSLQNRGYEQYF
j_gene: TRBJ2-1; v_gene: TRBV4-1; abundance: NA; CDR3aa: CASSQGPQSTSGKDNEQFF
j_gene: TRBJ2-1; v_gene: TRBV24-1; abundance: once; CDR3aa: CATSDSSQGARIYEQFF
j_gene: TRBJ2-2; v_gene: TRBV20-1; abundance: NA; CDR3aa: CSATGGTALGDTGELFF
j_gene: TRBJ2-5; v_gene: TRBV18; abundance: once; CDR3aa: CASSPLRGNRGLEETQYF
j_gene: TRBJ2-3; v_gene: TRBV20-1; abundance: NA; CDR3aa: CSADPGRFSTDTQYF
j_gene: TRBJ2-3; v_gene: TRBV15; abundance: NA; CDR3aa: CATSRDLGTTRNAQYF
j_gene: TRBJ2-5; v_gene: TRBV9; abundance: NA; CDR3aa: CASSVEPEETQYF
j_gene: TRBJ1-4; v_gene: TRBV6-6; abundance: NA; CDR3aa: CASSLTAAPNEKLFF
j_gene: TRBJ2-5; v_gene: TRBV5-5; abundance: many; CDR3aa: CASSFDTSGETQYF
j_gene: TRBJ2-7; v_gene: TRBV27; abundance: NA; CDR3aa: CASKERLTGYEQYF
j_gene: TRBJ2-1; v_gene: TRBV20-1; abundance: NA; CDR3aa: CSASHYQDQYNEQFF
j_gene: TRBJ2-3; v_gene: TRBV5-1; abundance: NA; CDR3aa: CASSDWDSTDTQYF
j_gene: TRBJ2-1; v_gene: TRBV7-2; abundance: NA; CDR3aa: CASSFSWANEQFF
j_gene: TRBJ2-4; v_gene: TRBV7-8; abundance: NA; CDR3aa: CASSPLGSARGIQYF
j_gene: TRBJ2-5; v_gene: TRBV7-9; abundance: NA; CDR3aa: CAAAGTTQETQYF
j_gene: TRBJ1-5; v_gene: TRBV6-6; abundance: NA; CDR3aa: CTSTKQGPNQPRHF
j_gene: TRBJ1-2; v_gene: TRBV10-3; abundance: once; CDR3aa: CAISANGGGDYGYTF
j_gene: TRBJ2-7; v_gene: TRBV11-2; abundance: few; CDR3aa: CASSWLTGTAISYEQYF
j_gene: TRBJ1-1; v_gene: TRBV14; abundance: NA; CDR3aa: CASSIQGTEAFF
j_gene: TRBJ1-2; v_gene: TRBV5-1; abundance: NA; CDR3aa: CASSFDRAGYTF
j_gene: TRBJ2-1; v_gene: TRBV9; abundance: NA; CDR3aa: CASSSAGVSYNEQFF
j_gene: TRBJ2-3; v_gene: TRBV29-1; abundance: NA; CDR3aa: CSVAGATSGKTDTQYF
j_gene: TRBJ2-7; v_gene: TRBV29-1; abundance: many; CDR3aa: CSVLTSGSYEQYF
j_gene: TRBJ2-1; v_gene: TRBV7-9; abundance: NA; CDR3aa: CAAPDYFYNEQFF
j_gene: TRBJ2-7; v_gene: TRBV12-3/TRBV12-4; abundance: NA; CDR3aa: CASSVGTGIYEQYF
j_gene: TRBJ2-5; v_gene: TRBV9; abundance: NA; CDR3aa: CASSPWWGETQYF
j_gene: TRBJ2-5; v_gene: TRBV4-2; abundance: NA; CDR3aa: CASSQYGTSGLQETQYF
j_gene: TRBJ2-3; v_gene: TRBV20-1; abundance: NA; CDR3aa: CSARPLRRDTDTQYF
j_gene: TRBJ2-6; v_gene: TRBV25-1; abundance: NA; CDR3aa: CASSESGHTGHVLTF
j_gene: TRBJ1-2; v_gene: TRBV29-1; abundance: NA; CDR3aa: CSVDGQGVGYTF
j_gene: TRBJ2-6; v_gene: TRBV2; abundance: NA; CDR3aa: CASTIQGYGANVLTF
j_gene: TRBJ2-4; v_gene: TRBV6-2/TRBV6-3; abundance: many; CDR3aa: CASSTPDRLAKNIQYF
j_gene: TRBJ1-2; v_gene: TRBV7-9; abundance: NA; CDR3aa: CASSKDRVYGYTF
j_gene: TRBJ2-7; v_gene: TRBV7-9; abundance: NA; CDR3aa: CASSPGTIAYEQYF
j_gene: TRBJ1-2; v_gene: TRBV2; abundance: few; CDR3aa: CASSRLGTGLRLNGYTF
j_gene: TRBJ2-5; v_gene: TRBV11-2; abundance: few; CDR3aa: CASSLGTSGRAETQYF
j_gene: TRBJ2-1; v_gene: TRBV25-1; abundance: few; CDR3aa: CASSDAREQTHSYNEQFF
j_gene: NA; v_gene: TRBV5-1; abundance: NA; CDR3aa: CASSLKDGGVGEQYF
j_gene: TRBJ1-2; v_gene: TRBV7-3; abundance: few; CDR3aa: CASSHYRPPAGIDRNYGYTF
j_gene: TRBJ2-7; v_gene: TRBV2; abundance: few; CDR3aa: CASTRDRGYEQYF
j_gene: TRBJ2-1; v_gene: TRBV20-1; abundance: NA; CDR3aa: CSARGGAGVNEQFF
j_gene: TRBJ2-1; v_gene: TRBV7-2; abundance: few; CDR3aa: CASSLVSTRDAYNEQFF
j_gene: TRBJ2-1; v_gene: TRBV29-1; abundance: few; CDR3aa: CSVERTAYNEQFF
j_gene: TRBJ1-1; v_gene: TRBV29-1; abundance: NA; CDR3aa: CSVVAGLTEAFF
j_gene: TRBJ2-5; v_gene: TRBV5-1; abundance: NA; CDR3aa: CASSLGPGGASRETQYF
j_gene: TRBJ2-7; v_gene: TRBV15; abundance: few; CDR3aa: CATSSYMYEQYF
j_gene: TRBJ2-5; v_gene: TRBV5-1; abundance: few; CDR3aa: CDSSPSGGKTQYF
j_gene: TRBJ2-2; v_gene: TRBV5-1; abundance: many; CDR3aa: CASSLKNTGELFF
j_gene: TRBJ2-7; v_gene: TRBV29-1; abundance: few; CDR3aa: CSASRDRTSYEQYF